The source of this T cell receptor (beta chain) is a study of radiotherapy plus CTLA-4 blockade in lung cancer. Overall study results and limits: Subsequent to radiotherapy plus ipilimumab, tumor-derived TCR clones underwent expansion in blood.

This table comes from immunoSEQ multiplex PCR, and its TCRdb copy is limited to in-frame clones, with some not included. The table records approximately 89,000 clones, 60% to 85% of them present only once. To note about this clone: Its antigen is not known.

V was clipped by 1 base and J by 8 bases; unmatched bases: 13. Looked up from germline, CDR1 is SGHAT and CDR2 is FQNNGV. The length of the CDR3 is 18 residues. It was focal radiation plus CTLA-4 blockade with ipilimumab that patients with chemo-refractory metastatic non-small-cell lung cancer received. V is TRBV11-2 and J is TRBJ2-1, with 11 bases identical to TRBD2. The starting material was peripheral blood, obtained from a patient treated with radiotherapy plus ipilimumab. The receptor's source is a human donor with non-small cell lung cancer who had a partial response to radiotherapy plus ipilimumab. Some clones in this sample may be carry-over from other donors' samples. CDR3 bases: TGTGCCAGCAGCTTAGCCGAGATGGGACTAGCGGAGCCCCATGAGCAGTTCTTC. Residues: CASSLAEMGLAEPHEQFF.